These 5 T cell receptor beta chains were all obtained from the same sample, sequenced in a study of metastatic and nonmetastatic thyroid tumors. TCRdb reanalyzed the PCR reads via MiXCR. Of some 86,000 clones in the sample, approximately 12% were seen once. Among the patients, none had received any treatment before thyroid surgery. The sample comprised tumor tissue. The receptors stem from a female donor with papillary thyroid cancer or a benign thyroid nodule (not recorded which). Some clones in this sample may be carry-over from other donors' samples.

In this sample, this clone turned up many times. This chain links TRBV7-2 with TRBJ2-4; D uncertain. This CDR3 comprises 16 residues. Germline CDR1 is SGHTA and CDR2 is FQGNSA. V lost 2 bases and J lost 0, with 11 bases in between. The CDR3 coding sequence is TGTGCCAGCAGCTTAATTTTGACCCTAGCCAAAAACATTCAGTACTTC. Residues: CASSLILTLAKNIQYF.

This clone has just a few counts. A much larger clone lies one base from this, so it may be a read error. J is TRBJ2-1 and V is TRBV20-1; D remains ambiguous. The CDR3 has 15 amino acids. V lost 6 bases and J 6 bases, leaving 21 bases between the germline ends. The germline CDR1 and CDR2 sequences are DFQATT and SNEGSKA (reference sequence). CDR3 loop: CSAGVGVLNGNEQFF. CDR3 DNA sequence: TGCAGTGCCGGAGTCGGAGTGTTGAACGGCAATGAGCAGTTCTTC.

Ten or more counts support this clone. The J gene is TRBJ1-2, the V gene TRBV30, with 9 bases identical to TRBD1. The germline CDR1 and CDR2 sequences are GTSNPN and SVGIG (reference sequence). This CDR3 spans 15 amino acids. V lost 3 bases and J lost 8; bases outside the gene matches: 13. In DNA form, the CDR3 reads TGTGCCTGGAGCGCCGAATACAGGGGGCTCGGCGGCTACACCTTC. Translated, it gives CAWSAEYRGLGGYTF.

This clone showed up many times. The chain combines TRBV2 with TRBJ1-2; 7 nucleotides agree with TRBD1. The CDR3 is made up of 12 amino acids. Germline V CDR1 and CDR2: SNHLY, FYNNEI. Losses at the gene ends were 9 bases for V and 2 bases for J; bases not matched to a gene: 3. CDR3 DNA sequence: TGTGCCAGGGACAGGCAAAACTATGGCTACACCTTC. This encodes CARDRQNYGYTF.

This clone was detected many times. Other DNA sequences in this specimen translate into the identical CDR3. The chain employs TRBV9 and TRBJ2-1; either TRBD1 or TRBD2 may supply D (5 bases each). The CDR3 covers 13 residues. Per the germline V gene, CDR1 is SGDLS and CDR2 is YYNGEE. Trimming took off 3 bases at V and 13 bases at J, with 17 bases between the two ends. This chain's CDR3 is CASSGTSGLRQFF. The CDR3 DNA reads TGTGCCAGCAGCGGGACCTCGGGGCTTAGACAGTTCTTC.